A selection of T cell receptor beta chains follows, all from one sample in a study of CD8+ T cells in alopecia areata. Profiled with immunoSEQ multiplex PCR; TCRdb holds only in-frame clones, not every one. This table has 100,000 to 150,000 clones, approximately 49% appearing once. The material sequenced was CD8+ T cells sorted from blood, taken at week 0. These TCRs come from a human donor with alopecia areata. CDR3s include the opening cysteine and the closing phenylalanine or tryptophan. The D gene is left open where the match is weak. Part of the rows lack a size; the others show once, few, many or a class for expanded clones.

D: .
V: TRBV5-1
size: .
J: TRBJ2-7
CDR3: CASSLAPGGVYEQYF
DNA: TGCGCCAGCAGCTTGGCTCCCGGCGGGGTCTACGAGCAGTACTTC

D: .
V: TRBV5-1
size: .
J: TRBJ2-1
CDR3: CASSLAEGNEQFF
DNA: TGCGCCAGCAGCTTGGCCGAGGGCAATGAGCAGTTCTTC

D: .
V: TRBV30
size: .
J: TRBJ2-2
CDR3: CAWSVTTGELFF
DNA: TGTGCCTGGAGTGTAACCACCGGGGAGCTGTTTTTT

D: .
V: TRBV14
size: .
J: TRBJ1-2
CDR3: CASSQGTRLPDGYTF
DNA: TGTGCCAGCAGCCAAGGGACCCGCTTACCGGATGGCTACACCTTC

D: TRBD2
V: TRBV7-9
size: .
J: TRBJ2-7
CDR3: CASSLSERDYEQYF
DNA: TGTGCCAGCAGCTTATCCGAGCGGGACTACGAGCAGTACTTC

D: .
V: TRBV13
size: .
J: TRBJ2-7
CDR3: CASSLGLGYEQYF
DNA: TGTGCCAGCAGCTTAGGATTGGGCTACGAGCAGTACTTC

D: TRBD1
V: TRBV12-5
size: .
J: TRBJ2-7
CDR3: CASGRPSGGSYEQYF
DNA: TGTGCTAGTGGCCGCCCCTCAGGGGGCTCCTACGAGCAGTACTTC

D: TRBD1
V: TRBV5-6
size: .
J: TRBJ2-7
CDR3: CASSSTGEIYEQYF
DNA: TGTGCCAGCAGCTCCACAGGGGAGATCTACGAGCAGTACTTC

D: TRBD1
V: TRBV29-1
size: few
J: TRBJ1-1
CDR3: CSAWTGVNTEAFF
DNA: TGCAGCGCCTGGACAGGGGTTAACACTGAAGCTTTCTTT

D: .
V: TRBV11-2
size: once
J: TRBJ1-2
CDR3: CASSRGPVYGYTF
DNA: TGTGCCAGCAGCAGAGGGCCAGTCTATGGCTACACCTTC

D: TRBD2
V: TRBV6-5
size: .
J: TRBJ2-3
CDR3: CASSYSESGGADTQYF
DNA: TGTGCCAGCAGTTATTCCGAGAGCGGGGGTGCAGATACGCAGTATTTT

D: .
V: TRBV23-1
size: .
J: TRBJ2-5
CDR3: CASSHPAQNETQYF
DNA: TGCGCCAGCAGTCATCCTGCACAGAATGAGACCCAGTACTTC

D: TRBD1
V: TRBV30
size: .
J: TRBJ2-6
CDR3: CAAYSGTGNSGANVLTF
DNA: TGTGCCGCATACTCCGGGACAGGGAACTCTGGGGCCAACGTCCTGACTTTC

D: TRBD2
V: TRBV29-1
size: .
J: TRBJ2-3
CDR3: CSVAGTTSISTDTQYF
DNA: TGCAGCGTAGCCGGGACTACTTCAATAAGCACAGATACGCAGTATTTT

D: .
V: TRBV29-1
size: .
J: TRBJ2-2
CDR3: CSVEQVSRGTGELFF
DNA: TGCAGCGTTGAACAGGTATCCCGAGGTACCGGGGAGCTGTTTTTT

D: .
V: TRBV27
size: once
J: TRBJ2-1
CDR3: CASSFLGEEQFF
DNA: TGTGCCAGCAGTTTCCTGGGGGAGGAGCAGTTCTTC

D: .
V: TRBV6-6
size: .
J: TRBJ2-7
CDR3: CASTPIRESYEQYF
DNA: TGTGCCAGCACCCCAATAAGGGAATCCTACGAGCAGTACTTC

D: TRBD1
V: TRBV23-1
size: .
J: TRBJ2-3
CDR3: CASSQSKDRDTDTQYF
DNA: TGCGCCAGCAGTCAATCGAAGGACAGGGACACAGATACGCAGTATTTT

D: .
V: TRBV30
size: .
J: TRBJ1-5
CDR3: CAWSEGTGGQPQHF
DNA: TGTGCCTGGAGTGAGGGGACCGGTGGTCAGCCCCAGCATTTT

D: .
V: TRBV27
size: .
J: TRBJ2-6
CDR3: CASSGLGANVLTF
DNA: TGTGCCAGCAGCGGTCTTGGGGCCAACGTCCTGACTTTC

D: .
V: TRBV27
size: few
J: TRBJ2-2
CDR3: CASSLGTNTGELFF
DNA: TGTGCCAGCAGCCTTGGCACTAACACCGGGGAGCTGTTTTTT

D: TRBD2
V: TRBV29-1
size: few
J: TRBJ2-3
CDR3: CSALRRLAGATDTQYF
DNA: TGCAGCGCCTTAAGAAGGCTAGCGGGGGCCACAGATACGCAGTATTTT

D: .
V: TRBV6-5
size: once
J: TRBJ2-1
CDR3: CASSYLEGPNEQFF
DNA: TGTGCCAGCAGTTACTTGGAAGGGCCCAATGAGCAGTTCTTC

D: .
V: TRBV29-1
size: .
J: TRBJ1-4
CDR3: CSVLGPNNEKLFF
DNA: TGCAGCGTCCTTGGTCCAAATAATGAAAAACTGTTTTTT

D: TRBD2
V: TRBV7-9
size: .
J: TRBJ2-5
CDR3: CASSLGAGAEQETQYF
DNA: TGTGCCAGCAGCTTAGGTGCGGGAGCGGAGCAAGAGACCCAGTACTTC

D: .
V: TRBV29-1
size: .
J: TRBJ2-1
CDR3: CSGRGNNEQFF
DNA: TGCAGCGGCCGGGGAAACAATGAGCAGTTCTTC

D: .
V: TRBV27
size: .
J: TRBJ2-1
CDR3: CASSRTRGSPYNEQFF
DNA: TGTGCCAGCAGCCGTACACGGGGTTCCCCCTACAATGAGCAGTTCTTC

D: TRBD1
V: TRBV7-3
size: .
J: TRBJ2-7
CDR3: CASSLNHGWDRAYEQYF
DNA: TGTGCCAGCAGCTTAAATCACGGGTGGGACAGGGCCTACGAGCAGTACTTC